The 25 T cell receptor beta chains in this list originate from one sample, sequenced in a study of cytomegalovirus exposure and HLA in healthy donors. The protocol was immunoSEQ multiplex PCR, while the TCRdb copy is restricted to in-frame clones and leaves out a portion. The data hold 100,000 to 150,000 clones, with around 96% observed a single time. The sequencing sample was made of PBMCs. Receptors originate from a man younger than 35 in good health and CMV-seronegative.

This clone was observed once. The chain uses TRBV5-1 and TRBJ2-5; D gene uncertain. With the DNA end fitting TRBJ2-7 better, the J assignment may be wrong. The CDR3 runs 13 residues. Germline V gene sequence: CDR1 SGHRS, CDR2 YFSETQ. The CDR3 bases are TGCGCCAGCAGCTTGCCGGGTTTCGACGAGCAGTACTTC. Translating it yields CASSLPGFDEQYF.

The V and J genes are TRBV10-3 and TRBJ2-7; 12 nucleotides align to TRBD2. Germline CDR1 and CDR2: ENHRY and SYGVKD. The CDR3 totals 14 residues. The V and J ends lost 5 bases and 5 bases, in that order; junction bases with no gene match: 4. The CDR3 loop is CAISLAGGPHEQYF. CDR3 in DNA: TGTGCCATCAGTCTAGCGGGAGGGCCTCACGAGCAGTACTTC.

J is TRBJ2-7 and V is TRBV28, with TRBD1 identical over 8 bases. The CDR3 contains 14 residues. Germline V lookup: CDR1 MDHEN, CDR2 SYDVKM. V shed 4 bases, J shed 5 bases, and the junction held 7 bases outside the gene matches. The CDR3 DNA reads TGTGCCAGCAGTTGGGGGACAGGAGTGGACGAGCAGTACTTC. Translating gives CASSWGTGVDEQYF.

CDR3 protein: CAIGQVNTGELFF. The CDR3 nucleotides read TGTGCCATAGGACAGGTTAACACCGGGGAGCTGTTTTTT. This sequence joins TRBV28 and TRBJ2-2, with 7 bases that match TRBD1. The trim removed 10 bases at V and 2 bases at J, leaving 4 bases unmatched. CDR1 MDHEN and CDR2 SYDVKM come from the germline V gene. CDR3 length: 13 amino acids. Together with reference TRBV28 and TRBJ2-2, the CDR3 gives the full variable domain: DVKVTQSSRYLVKRTGEKVFLECVQDMDHENMFWYRQDPGLGLRLIYFSYDVKMKEKGDIPEGYSVSREKKERFSLILESASTNQTSMYLCAIGQVNTGELFFGEGSRLTVL.

CDR3 region: CASSPATSGYNEQFF. CDR3 in DNA: TGTGCCAGCAGCCCCGCGACTAGTGGCTACAATGAGCAGTTCTTC. V is TRBV5-4 and J is TRBJ2-1, with a possible D match to TRBD2 (6 bases). V lost 4 bases and J 3 bases, leaving 14 bases between the germline ends. The CDR3 has 15 residues. In germline, CDR1 is SGHNT, CDR2 YYREEE (reference sequence).

This clone has a single count. The rearrangement uses TRBV18 and TRBJ1-1; the D is unclear. Per the germline V gene, CDR1 is KGHSH and CDR2 is LQKENI. Between the trimmed V and J ends, which lost 2 bases and 4 bases, there was a span of 11 bases. CDR3 size: 14 residues. In nucleotides, the CDR3 is TGTGCCAGCTCACCATCGCAACGGAGCACTGAAGCTTTCTTT. Its protein product is CASSPSQRSTEAFF.

This clone was picked up one time. The chain has TRBV4-3 and TRBJ2-7; TRBD1 might be the D (6 bases). There are 13 residues in the CDR3. V lost 3 bases, J lost 3 bases, and 9 bases lay in between. The germline V gene has CDR1 LGHNA and CDR2 YSLEER. The CDR3 here is CASSQARGYEQYF. DNA of the CDR3: TGCGCCAGCAGCCAGGCCAGGGGCTACGAGCAGTACTTC.

J is TRBJ1-1 and V is TRBV9; no clear D gene. The V end was cut by 3 bases, the J end by 3 bases, with 15 bases between. The CDR3 spans 15 residues. CDR1 SGDLS and CDR2 YYNGEE come from the germline V gene. In nucleotides, the CDR3 is TGTGCCAGCAGCGCTTCAACTACATGGGACACTGAAGCTTTCTTT. Protein sequence: CASSASTTWDTEAFF.

The chain employs TRBV9 and TRBJ1-1, with 7 bases matching TRBD1. The length of the CDR3 is 16 residues. The trim removed 3 bases at V and 4 bases at J, leaving 12 bases unmatched. The germline CDR1 and CDR2 sequences are SGDLS and YYNGEE. CDR3 sequence (DNA): TGTGCCAGCAGCGCCCACGGGGCCCAGGGGGGCACTGAAGCTTTCTTT. Translating gives CASSAHGAQGGTEAFF.

The sample holds one count of this clone. This chain links TRBV18 with TRBJ2-1; the match to TRBD2 covers 10 bases. V trimming: 2 bases; J trimming: 7 bases; junction bases outside the gene matches: 5. This CDR3 contains 15 residues. Germline loops: CDR1 KGHSH, CDR2 LQKENI. CDR3 coding DNA: TGTGCCAGCTCACCAACTAGCGGGGCGGGAAATGAGCAGTTCTTC. Its protein is CASSPTSGAGNEQFF.

The chain is built from TRBV7-3 and TRBJ2-6; no clear D. Trimming took off 4 bases at V and 4 bases at J, with 14 bases between the two ends. CDR1 and CDR2 from the germline V gene are SGHTA and FQGTGA. CDR3 length: 16 amino acids. CDR3 sequence: CASSSHSSTGANVLTF. CDR3 coding DNA: TGTGCCAGCAGCTCCCACTCAAGTACCGGGGCCAACGTCCTGACTTTC.

Of note for this clone: Relative to the germline gene, one junction end is altered; a read error may explain this. The gene calls are TRBV5-1 and TRBJ1-2; tentatively, D is TRBD1 (5 bases). The CDR3 has 14 amino acids. Germline CDR1 is SGHRS and CDR2 is YFSETQ. The CDR3 loop reads CASSLLRANYGYTF. The CDR3 DNA follows: TGTGCCAGCAGCTTGCTCAGGGCTAACTATGGCTACACCTTC.

The gene calls are TRBV4-1 and TRBJ2-7; possible D gene TRBD1, 6 bases. CDR1 MGHRA and CDR2 YSYEKL come from the germline V gene. The V end was cut by 4 bases, the J end by 5 bases, with 27 bases between. This CDR3 has 18 amino acids. The chain's CDR3 is CASSLPGAGDMRDHEQYF. CDR3 in DNA: TGCGCCAGCAGCCTCCCTGGGGCAGGGGACATGCGCGACCACGAGCAGTACTTC.

This clone was found once. The J gene is TRBJ1-5, the V gene TRBV12-2; the D call of TRBD1 is as the table states it, not checked on the DNA. TRBV12-2 is annotated as a pseudogene. This CDR3 contains 19 residues. CDR3: CASRLGQDCRAPFNQPQHF. CDR3 sequence (DNA): TGTGCAAGTCGCTTAGGACAGGATTGCCGAGCGCCGTTCAATCAGCCCCAGCATTTT.

The CDR3 region has the DNA TGTGCCAGCAGCGACTTACAGGGAAAGGAGACCCAGTACTTC. It specifies CASSDLQGKETQYF. V gene TRBV9 combines with J gene TRBJ2-5, with a tentative D call TRBD1 (6 bases). Trimming took off 3 bases at V and 5 bases at J, with 14 bases between the two ends. The CDR3 contains 14 residues. CDR1 and CDR2 from the germline V gene are SGDLS and YYNGEE.

The genes are TRBV2 and TRBJ2-7; 9 bases line up with TRBD1. CDR3 length: 13 amino acids. The V gene's germline CDR1 is SNHLY and CDR2 FYNNEI. V lost 6 bases to trimming and J lost 5 bases; unmatched junction nucleotides: 5. The CDR3 region is CASSFGQGNEQYF. The CDR3 bases are TGTGCCAGCAGCTTTGGACAGGGGAACGAGCAGTACTTC.

This rearrangement joins TRBV11-3 to TRBJ2-5; the match to TRBD1 covers 7 bases. The germline CDR1 and CDR2 sequences are SGHNT and YENEEA. V gave up 4 bases and J gave up 5 bases; unmatched junction bases: 13. This CDR3 is 16 amino acids long. The CDR3 bases are TGTGCCAGCAGCTGGTTCGATCCAGGGGGATTCGAGACCCAGTACTTC. Protein product: CASSWFDPGGFETQYF.

This clone was seen a single time. This chain uses TRBV2 with TRBJ1-2; perhaps TRBD1 as D (6 bases). Germline CDR1 reads SNHLY; CDR2 reads FYNNEI. V dropped 3 bases and J dropped 2 bases, with 16 bases sitting between them. The length of the CDR3 is 16 residues. The DNA of the CDR3 is TGTGCCAGCAGTGACCCCCCCAAGACAGGAAACTATGGCTACACCTTC. Its translation: CASSDPPKTGNYGYTF. The whole variable domain, remainder taken from reference TRBV2 and TRBJ1-2, is EPEVTQTPSHQVTQMGQEVILRCVPISNHLYFYWYRQILGQKVEFLVSFYNNEISEKSEIFDDQFSVERPDGSNFTLKIRSTKLEDSAMYFCASSDPPKTGNYGYTFGSGTRLTVV.

The CDR3 DNA sequence: TGTGCCAGCAGCTTAGCTCAAGTCACACAAGATACGCAGTATTTT. This translates into CASSLAQVTQDTQYF. The rearrangement uses TRBV7-9 and TRBJ2-3, with D uncertain. Germline assignment: CDR1 SEHNR and CDR2 FQNEAQ (reference sequence). The CDR3 consists of 15 residues. Trimming stripped 0 bases from V and 5 bases from J, with 12 bases between.

The rearrangement uses TRBV28 and TRBJ1-3; D perhaps matches TRBD1 (6 bases). The CDR3 consists of 16 residues. V dropped 5 bases and J dropped 4 bases, with 18 bases sitting between them. Per germline, CDR1 MDHEN and CDR2 SYDVKM. The CDR3 DNA reads as TGTGCCAGCAGTCGTTCGGGGGGCTGGACCGGAAACACCATATATTTT. Translation: CASSRSGGWTGNTIYF. Supplemented by reference TRBV28 and TRBJ1-3, the full variable domain reads DVKVTQSSRYLVKRTGEKVFLECVQDMDHENMFWYRQDPGLGLRLIYFSYDVKMKEKGDIPEGYSVSREKKERFSLILESASTNQTSMYLCASSRSGGWTGNTIYFGEGSWLTVV.

V and J are TRBV15 and TRBJ2-1; D uncertain. From germline, CDR1 is LNHNV and CDR2 YYDKDF (reference sequence). The CDR3 covers 13 residues. V was shortened by 1 base and J by 3 bases, with 4 bases between the two germline ends. CDR3 loop: CATSRVNYNEQFF. The CDR3 bases are TGTGCCACCAGCAGAGTTAACTACAATGAGCAGTTCTTC.

The chain joins TRBV14 to TRBJ1-2, with 7 bases lining up with TRBD1. Germline CDR1 and CDR2: SGHDN and FVKESK. This CDR3 is built from 14 residues. V trimming: 2 bases; J trimming: 7 bases; junction bases outside the gene matches: 7. The CDR3: CASSQSTGVGGYTF. The CDR3 nucleotides read TGTGCCAGCAGCCAATCTACAGGGGTTGGTGGCTACACCTTC.

The chain carries TRBV18 and TRBJ1-3; D might be TRBD1 (6 bases). The CDR3 has 14 residues. Trimming pared 2 bases from V and 3 bases from J, leaving 8 bases between. Per the germline V gene, CDR1 is KGHSH and CDR2 is LQKENI. The CDR3 loop is CASSPLDSGNTIYF. For the CDR3, the DNA is TGTGCCAGCTCACCATTGGACAGTGGAAACACCATATATTTT.

The chain has TRBV10-2 and TRBJ2-5; 8 nucleotides agree with TRBD2. Trimming at V came to 6 bases and at J to 5 bases, leaving 5 bases not matched to a gene. The CDR3 is 13 amino acids. Germline assignment: CDR1 WSHSY and CDR2 SAAADI. In DNA form, the CDR3 reads TGCGCCAGCAGCGGGAGGGGACGGGAGACCCAGTACTTC. This codes for CASSGRGRETQYF.

This clone is a singleton in its sample. The chain couples TRBV27 to TRBJ2-7, with TRBD1 identical over 10 bases. V was pared by 10 bases and J by 4 bases, with 4 bases of the junction left unmatched. This CDR3 contains 12 residues. CDR1 is MNHEY and CDR2 is SMNVEV in the germline V gene (reference sequence). CDR3 coding DNA: TGTGCCATCAGGACAGGGGGTTACGAGCAGTACTTC. Its translation: CAIRTGGYEQYF.